This T cell receptor (beta chain) appears in the sequencing data of a study of cytomegalovirus exposure and HLA in healthy donors (dated by TCRdb to the late 2010s). About the study as a whole: An earlier analysis of 587 of the donors reported 276 Gb of sequence data and 95 million to 120 million unique TCR beta sequences obtained from 180 million or so T cells. The T cell repertoires of several hundred subjects were profiled by immunosequencing and related to cytomegalovirus serostatus. Along with the approximately 650-subject first cohort, a separate validation cohort of roughly 110 different subjects was used. Alongside the repertoire data, information on donor age, sex, ethnicity and CMV serostatus was compiled. All discovery cohort repertoires had been generated on a single sequencing platform. HLA typing covered class I and class II loci at four-digit resolution. The study was designed to test whether signatures of past pathogen exposure could be identified by cataloging public T cell receptors. To predict cytomegalovirus infection status, the study combined high-throughput TCR immunosequencing, statistical association of individual TCRs with disease status, and machine learning. Because of strong linkage in the cohort, five DR-DQ haplotypes were treated as single units for association and clustering. Roughly 300 gigabases of sequencing data and around 88 million unique TCR sequences made up an early release that covered fewer than 650 HLA-typed donors. A later analysis re-analyzed previously published TCR beta repertoires from 666 donors and added high-resolution HLA genotyping to study TCR occurrence patterns. A later genetic analysis took genome-wide SNP genotypes for about 55% of the 666 donors and used that subset as a discovery cohort. Rather than drawing on any new phenotypic data, the later analysis identified candidate immune exposures from TCR beta sequences and the way those sequences occurred across donors. In an earlier analysis of roughly 600 of the donors, high-throughput TCR beta sequencing was used to judge whether each TCR beta V gene segment behaved as functional or pseudogenic. The genetic ancestry cluster associated with self-reported Caucasian donors included about four fifths of the roughly 410 genotyped donors. Typing coverage differed by locus: A, B, C, DRB1 and DQB1 were typed in about 620-640 donors, DQA1 in 522, DPA1 in 606, and DPB1 in 450 to 490. Across 300 to 400 genotyped donors of the cohort, an average of roughly 250,000 unique TCR beta nucleotide sequences per donor were sequenced, and roughly a sixth of those sequences were non-productive. What the authors observed across the whole study: In the study, 150 to 200 TCR beta chains were listed as associated with cytomegalovirus. The classifier was reported to diagnose cytomegalovirus status with high specificity and sensitivity in both the original cohort and the validation cohort. While some public TCRs were present in many individuals, most TCR sequences turned up only very rarely across donors. In an earlier analysis of 587 of the donors, most TCR beta V segments appeared in productive rearrangements about 87% or about 30% of the time, broadly matching IMGT annotations. The sequencing pipeline was judged likely to have produced a cluster of highly shared sequence variants as a technical artifact. An association between a missense DCLRE1C variant and V-gene and J-gene trimming of TCR beta chains was found in a later genetic analysis and replicated in an independent cohort. A further reported finding was that TCR beta sequences accurately predicted the HLA-A and HLA-B alleles for most subjects in the first cohort. A few of the identified cytomegalovirus-associated TCR beta chains were confirmed in vitro to be specific for cytomegalovirus antigens. When HLA alleles, especially DR and DQ, strongly co-occurred, attributing TCR associations to individual alleles was difficult. For the cohort, immune exposure information was limited to CMV serostatus. A later analysis found that HLA-associated TCR beta chains were more clonally expanded and had lower generation probabilities than equally common non-associated chains. It was suggested by the authors that the approach could potentially be generalized to other disease states and immunological phenotypes. According to a later analysis, most CMV-associated TCR beta chains appeared to be HLA-restricted, and the HLA associations seemed to be driven largely by CMV exposure. The cohort was sequenced for TCR beta chains only, and without alpha or paired-chain data the features that could be detected were limited. Linkage disequilibrium might explain the correlated functional status among segregating V segments, but an unknown experimental factor could not be excluded. In a later analysis, some 17,000 TCR beta sequences were associated with specific HLA alleles at a false discovery rate of 0.05. Some IMGT-functional V segments, including TRBV6-2 and TRBV6-3, could not be told apart with the 87-base-pair reads, so those segments were excluded. Presence/absence analyses assumed roughly uniform sequencing depth across donors, an assumption that may not hold. In a later analysis, the rate of TCR association differed among HLA loci, with DRB1 alleles having the most associated TCRs and HLA-C alleles having the fewest. According to a later genetic analysis, donors in an Asian-associated ancestry cluster had fewer N-insertions in productive TCRs than the approximately 670-donor mean. Because HLA typing was unavailable for some donors at each locus, only the typed subset was used in association tests. Over 15 rarely observed V segments, including chromosome 9 orphons, were excluded from the earlier analysis of several hundred of the donors because counts were too low. In a later analysis, several top co-occurrence clusters were reported to appear linked to parvovirus B19, influenza, CMV and Epstein-Barr virus.

The library came from the immunoSEQ multiplex PCR assay. A mixture of 60 forward primers for TCR Vbeta segments and 13 reverse primers for TCR Jbeta segments was used in the multiplex PCR. A multiplex PCR assay on genomic DNA amplified the CDR3 region of rearranged TCR beta genes. The amplified TCR beta libraries were sequenced on the Illumina HiSeq System as 87-base-pair reads. Concerning the study's data processing: A later analysis tallied 80 million to 95 million unique TCR beta chains across the 600 to 700 repertoires, and approximately 9.9 million of those chains were shared by two or more donors. A nearest-neighbor algorithm error-corrected the raw reads and collapsed the reads into unique sequences, merging closely related sequences to remove PCR and sequencing errors. Alignment of CDR3 sequences to IMGT reference sequences was used to assign V, D and J gene segments. For a sequence to be retained, a match of at least six nucleotides to both a V gene segment and a J gene segment was required. A rearrangement counted as productive if the CDR3 had no stop codons and remained in frame with V and J, and every other rearrangement counted as non-productive. Following IMGT convention, CDR3 was defined as the stretch from the second conserved V-encoded cysteine to the conserved J-encoded phenylalanine. The earlier analysis of more than 450 of the donors excluded sequences that lacked an unambiguous match to a single V gene segment. In an earlier analysis of around 600 of the donors, V segments were called functional above 56.7% productive rearrangements and were called segregating when the between-donor standard deviation exceeded 5%. To diagnose cytomegalovirus status from the catalog of TCR beta chain sequences, a statistical classification framework was built. In a later analysis, V and J genes were assigned by comparing TCR nucleotide sequences against IMGT/GENE-DB human TR gene sequences. In a later analysis, CDR3 sequences and most-parsimonious VDJ recombination scenarios were assigned using the TCRdist pipeline. In a later analysis, each TCR beta chain was defined by its CDR3 amino acid sequence together with its V-gene family, and reads without a unique V-gene family were excluded. As a way to deal with suspected cross-contamination and a sequencing artifact, a later analysis dropped 450 to 600 nucleotide sequences that were highly shared and had low generation probability. A later analysis calculated a clonal expansion index for each public chain from normalized within-repertoire ranks of inferred template counts. Generation probabilities in a later analysis came from a VDJ recombination model fitted to out-of-frame rearrangements, and those results were checked against IGoR. Hypergeometric tests were used in a later analysis to score TCR-TCR, TCR-HLA and TCR-CMV co-occurrence, with a repertoire-size bias correction applied to the TCR pairs. To estimate false discovery rates, a later analysis permuted the HLA or CMV assignments 20 times. In a later analysis, co-occurring TCRs were grouped with DBSCAN, and TCRdist sequence similarity was added when clustering was performed within HLA-allele-positive subsets. Repertoires with fewer than 30,000 or more than 120,000 public chains, plus five repertoires with anomalous nucleotide sharing, were excluded from co-occurrence clustering. The immuneACCESS repertoire file appears here via TCRdb, limited to in-frame rearrangements. These files lack a portion of the clones; in checked studies, under half of the deficit traces to unresolved V genes, and the cause of the others is not known. V and J calls and clone size are given by that table; D and trimming were obtained from the DNA. The sample profile shows 100,000 to 150,000 clones; 75% to 90% of them were found once. Clones ranked in the top ten supply approximately 10% of the sample.

Points on this clone: The specificity of this receptor is unknown. The record has no base qualities; no much larger clone is one base away.

The cohort comprised more than 550 healthy bone marrow donors. At the time of sampling, every cohort member was nominally healthy, though immune exposures that went unrecorded were likely present. The donor tested CMV seropositive and was one of the 289 seropositive cohort members. A peripheral blood sample was collected from each donor, and TCR beta sequencing was performed on peripheral blood mononuclear cells. Genomic DNA extraction from the blood cell samples was performed with the Qiagen DNeasy Blood Extraction Kit. From V the trimming removes 0 bases and from J it removes 5 bases, while the gene matches leave 4 bases of the junction unaccounted for. The CDR3 runs 16 amino acids, cysteine and phenylalanine included. Only the CDR3 portion is preserved as DNA: 48 bases, with reading frame beginning at the first base. CDR1 and CDR2 were assigned from the germline V gene as MGHRA and YSYEKL.

Sequenced: PBMCs. This receptor was identified in a man aged 25-45 years in good health and CMV-seropositive. The chain employs TRBV4-1 and TRBJ1-5; a stretch of 10 junction bases matches TRBD1. The DNA is as follows: TGCGCCAGCAGCCAAGAGACCGGGACAGGGGATCAGCCCCAGCATTTT. It codes for CASSQETGTGDQPQHF.